These 20 T cell receptor beta chains were sequenced from one sample in a study of shared clonotypes between healthy human individuals (dated by TCRdb to 2020 to 2021). Library creation used the immunoSEQ multiplex PCR assay. The immuneACCESS repertoire file appears here via TCRdb, limited to in-frame rearrangements. These files lack a portion of the clones; in checked studies, under half of the deficit traces to unresolved V genes, and the cause of the others is not known. The sample table holds roughly 2.5 million clones, of which approximately 94% were seen once. Over 0.12% of the sample lies in the top ten. The source material was naive CD4+ T cells sorted from blood. According to the study, the label for this sample's cell subset or site signals: CD45RA+ positively selected. The receptor source for this set is a man in his late teens or twenties in good health.

This chain connects TRBV9 to TRBJ2-1; TRBD1 agrees at 7 bases. This CDR3 has 14 amino acids. Germline values: CDR1 SGDLS, CDR2 YYNGEE. V shed 1 base, J shed 7 bases, and the junction held 5 bases outside the gene matches. CDR3 protein: CASSVMGTENEQFF. CDR3 bases: TGTGCCAGCAGCGTAATGGGGACAGAGAATGAGCAGTTCTTC.

In the case of this clone: The sample contains more than one DNA sequence encoding this CDR3. V and J are TRBV5-1 and TRBJ2-3; D ambiguous. With 3 bases removed from V and 6 bases from J, the gap between germline ends came to 8 bases. The CDR3 totals 12 residues. Germline V lookup: CDR1 SGHRS, CDR2 YFSETQ. Written as DNA, the CDR3 is TGCGCCAGCAGCTCTGAAGGGGATACGCAGTATTTT. Translation gives CASSSEGDTQYF. The whole variable domain, remainder taken from reference TRBV5-1 and TRBJ2-3, is KAGVTQTPRYLIKTRGQQVTLSCSPISGHRSVSWYQQTPGQGLQFLFEYFSETQRNKGNFPGRFSGRQFSNSRSEMNVSTLELGDSALYLCASSSEGDTQYFGPGTRLTVL.

For this clone: In the same sample, other DNA sequences code for this CDR3. The V call is TRBV30, the J call TRBJ1-3; a possible D gene is TRBD1 (6 bases). CDR3 length: 15 amino acids. Trimming left V 0 bases short and J 2 bases short, with 11 bases between. Germline CDR1 and CDR2: GTSNPN and SVGIG (reference sequence). DNA for the CDR3: TGTGCCTGGAGTGTACGTCGGGGGCCTGGAAACACCATATATTTT. It translates to CAWSVRRGPGNTIYF.

This rearrangement joins TRBV18 to TRBJ2-7; no clear D gene. V dropped 6 bases and J dropped 6 bases, with 12 bases sitting between them. CDR3 length: 12 amino acids. CDR1 is KGHSH, CDR2 LQKENI, per germline. This CDR3 reads CASSRLNGEQYF. Here the CDR3 DNA reads TGTGCCAGCTCGCGTTTGAACGGCGAGCAGTACTTC.

The V call is TRBV9, the J call TRBJ2-5; D gene ambiguous. V was clipped by 0 bases and J by 5 bases, with 11 bases between them. Germline V gene sequence: CDR1 SGDLS, CDR2 YYNGEE. CDR3 size: 14 residues. CDR3 residues: CASSVEASWETQYF. As DNA, the CDR3 is TGTGCCAGCAGCGTAGAAGCTAGTTGGGAGACCCAGTACTTC.

The J gene is TRBJ1-1, the V gene TRBV6-6, with 10 positions matching TRBD1. Trimming took 10 bases from V and 2 from J; bases not matched to a gene: 13. CDR1 and CDR2 from the germline V gene are MNHNY and SVGAGI (reference sequence). CDR3 length equals 16 residues. DNA of the CDR3: TGTGCCACCCGTTCCAGGACAGGGGGGTATAACACTGAAGCTTTCTTT. Encoded protein: CATRSRTGGYNTEAFF.

This clone was detected only once. The V call is TRBV5-1, the J call TRBJ2-4, with 8 positions matching TRBD1. The CDR3 extends over 13 amino acids. V lost 1 base and J lost 10; bases outside the gene matches: 4. CDR1 is SGHRS and CDR2 is YFSETQ in the germline V gene. CDR3 residues: CASSLLTGVIQYF. CDR3 nucleotides: TGCGCCAGCAGCTTGTTGACAGGGGTAATTCAGTACTTC.

CDR3 in amino acids: CASRQCSPLHF. CDR3 sequence (DNA): TGTGCCAGCAGACAGTGCTCACCCCTCCACTTT. The chain carries TRBV6-5 and TRBJ1-6; D is undetermined. The CDR3 consists of 11 residues. V was pared by 6 bases and J by 10 bases, with 7 bases between. Germline V gene sequence: CDR1 MNHEY, CDR2 SVGAGI.

This chain connects TRBV27 to TRBJ1-2, with D perhaps TRBD1 (5 bases). Germline V gene lookup returns CDR1 MNHEY and CDR2 SMNVEV (reference sequence). Trimming stripped 6 bases from V and 4 bases from J, with 12 bases between. The length of the CDR3 is 13 residues. The CDR3 protein is CASSGGPRYGYTF. The DNA for the CDR3 is TGTGCCAGCAGCGGGGGACCCCGCTATGGCTACACCTTC.

This clone has just one count. The rearrangement uses TRBV7-2 and TRBJ1-1; 9 bases align to TRBD1. The length of the CDR3 is 15 residues. V lost 1 base to trimming and J lost 4 bases; unmatched junction nucleotides: 4. Looked up from germline, CDR1 is SGHTA and CDR2 is FQGNSA. CDR3: CASSLGDRDVTEAFF. Written as DNA, the CDR3 is TGTGCCAGCAGCTTAGGGGACAGGGATGTCACTGAAGCTTTCTTT.

J is TRBJ1-6 and V is TRBV5-4; 7 bases fit TRBD1. Germline-derived CDR1 and CDR2 are SGHNT and YYREEE (reference sequence). There are 13 residues in the CDR3. Trimming removed 4 bases from V and 13 bases from J; junction bases left unmatched: 8. CDR3 in amino acids: CASSPPRQGPLHF. The CDR3 region has the DNA TGTGCCAGCAGCCCCCCTCGACAGGGCCCCCTCCACTTT.

The gene calls are TRBV10-1 and TRBJ1-2, with D possibly TRBD1 on 5 matching bases. V lost 4 bases and J 3 bases, leaving 12 bases between the germline ends. The CDR3 extends over 14 amino acids. The germline CDR1 and CDR2 sequences are WNHNN and SYGVQD (reference sequence). The CDR3 loop is CASSVTGTYYGYTF. The CDR3 nucleotides are TGCGCCAGCAGTGTAACCGGGACGTACTATGGCTACACCTTC.

The chain employs TRBV2 and TRBJ1-6, with a tentative D call TRBD1 (5 bases). Germline V lookup: CDR1 SNHLY, CDR2 FYNNEI. The V and J ends lost 4 bases and 6 bases respectively, with 16 bases between them. The CDR3 length is 16 residues. The CDR3 DNA sequence: TGTGCCAGCAGTGGCCAGGGACCAACAGTTAATTCACCCCTCCACTTT. This sequence encodes CASSGQGPTVNSPLHF.

This chain connects TRBV4-3 to TRBJ1-6; 9 bases agree with TRBD1. There are 17 residues in the CDR3. Trimming cost V 1 base and J 10 bases; bases outside gene matches: 11. Germline V CDR1 and CDR2: LGHNA, YSLEER. The DNA for the CDR3 is TGCGCCAGCAGCCAAGTTCCCCCGGGACAGGGTTTCTCACCCCTCCACTTT. Residues: CASSQVPPGQGFSPLHF.

V is TRBV27 and J is TRBJ2-2, with D possibly TRBD1 on 6 matching bases. The V and J ends lost 6 bases and 5 bases respectively, with 16 bases between them. Germline-derived CDR1 and CDR2 are MNHEY and SMNVEV (reference sequence). This CDR3 region has 15 residues. CDR3 residues: CASSRVGTWTGELFF. In nucleotides, the CDR3 is TGTGCCAGCAGCCGAGTGGGGACATGGACCGGGGAGCTGTTTTTT.

V and J are TRBV5-5 and TRBJ2-2, with TRBD1 matching over 7 bases. V shed 3 bases, J shed 6 bases, and the junction held 8 bases outside the gene matches. CDR3 length: 15 residues. Germline assignment: CDR1 SGHKS and CDR2 YYEKEE (reference sequence). This CDR3 is CASSWDRSGSGELFF. The CDR3 bases are TGTGCCAGCAGCTGGGACAGATCAGGGTCCGGGGAGCTGTTTTTT.

The chain recombines TRBV7-2 with TRBJ2-1; 7 nucleotides agree with TRBD2. This CDR3 region has 15 residues. Germline loops: CDR1 SGHTA, CDR2 FQGNSA. J was trimmed by 9 bases and V by 1 base; bases with no gene match: 9. The CDR3 coding sequence is TGTGCCAGCAGCTTAGTACTAGCGTCAGAGGGTGAGCAGTTCTTC. The encoded protein is CASSLVLASEGEQFF.

The J gene is TRBJ2-7, the V gene TRBV4-1; D remains ambiguous. Germline loops: CDR1 MGHRA, CDR2 YSYEKL. Trimming took 0 bases from V and 0 from J, leaving 9 bases between them. The CDR3 is 15 residues long. The CDR3, as DNA: TGCGCCAGCAGCCAAGATTGGGGTCTCTCCTACGAGCAGTACTTC. This translates into CASSQDWGLSYEQYF.

CDR3 DNA: TGTGCCAGCTCACCACAGATCAGGGAACCTAATTCACCCCTCCACTTT. This encodes CASSPQIREPNSPLHF. This chain uses TRBV18 with TRBJ1-6; D may be TRBD1 (5 bases). Germline-derived CDR1 and CDR2 are KGHSH and LQKENI. The V and J ends lost 1 base and 6 bases respectively, with 13 bases between them. This CDR3 spans 16 amino acids.

The gene calls are TRBV4-1 and TRBJ2-7; no definite D call. Germline values: CDR1 MGHRA, CDR2 YSYEKL. Trimming pared 5 bases from V and 2 bases from J, leaving 13 bases between. The CDR3 is 14 residues long. Here the CDR3 DNA reads TGCGCCAGCAGCAGCCTTGACGTGCCCTACGAGCAGTACTTC. It encodes CASSSLDVPYEQYF.